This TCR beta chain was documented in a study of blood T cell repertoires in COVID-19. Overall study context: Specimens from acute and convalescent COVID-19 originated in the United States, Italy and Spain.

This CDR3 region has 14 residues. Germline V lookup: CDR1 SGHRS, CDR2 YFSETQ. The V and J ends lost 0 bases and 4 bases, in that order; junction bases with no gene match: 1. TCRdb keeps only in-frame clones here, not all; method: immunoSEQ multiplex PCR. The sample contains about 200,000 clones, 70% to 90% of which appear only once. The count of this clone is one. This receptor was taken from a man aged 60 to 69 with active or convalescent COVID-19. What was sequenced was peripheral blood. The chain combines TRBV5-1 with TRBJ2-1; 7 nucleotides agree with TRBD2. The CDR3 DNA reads TGCGCCAGCAGCTTGGATAGCGGGTACAATGAGCAGTTCTTC. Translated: CASSLDSGYNEQFF. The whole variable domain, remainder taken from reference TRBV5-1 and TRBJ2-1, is KAGVTQTPRYLIKTRGQQVTLSCSPISGHRSVSWYQQTPGQGLQFLFEYFSETQRNKGNFPGRFSGRQFSNSRSEMNVSTLELGDSALYLCASSLDSGYNEQFFGPGTRLTVL.